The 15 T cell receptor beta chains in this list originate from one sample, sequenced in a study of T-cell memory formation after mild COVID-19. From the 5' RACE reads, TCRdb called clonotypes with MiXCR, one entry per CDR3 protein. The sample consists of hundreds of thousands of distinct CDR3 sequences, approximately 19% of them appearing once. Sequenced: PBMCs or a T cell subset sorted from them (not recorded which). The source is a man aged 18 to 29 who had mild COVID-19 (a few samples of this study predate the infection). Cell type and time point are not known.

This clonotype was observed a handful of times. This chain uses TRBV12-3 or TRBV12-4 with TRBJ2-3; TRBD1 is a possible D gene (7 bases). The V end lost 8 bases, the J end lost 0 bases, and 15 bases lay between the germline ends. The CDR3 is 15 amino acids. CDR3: CASASRGASTDTQYF. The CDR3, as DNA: TGTGCCAGCGCATCCAGGGGGGCTAGCACAGATACGCAGTATTTT.

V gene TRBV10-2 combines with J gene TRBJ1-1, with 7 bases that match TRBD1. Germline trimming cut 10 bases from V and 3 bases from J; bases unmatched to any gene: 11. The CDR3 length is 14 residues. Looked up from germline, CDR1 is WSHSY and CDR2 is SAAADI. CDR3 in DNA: TGCGCCACCTCAGGGGGGAGACATGACACTGAAGCTTTCTTT. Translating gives CATSGGRHDTEAFF.

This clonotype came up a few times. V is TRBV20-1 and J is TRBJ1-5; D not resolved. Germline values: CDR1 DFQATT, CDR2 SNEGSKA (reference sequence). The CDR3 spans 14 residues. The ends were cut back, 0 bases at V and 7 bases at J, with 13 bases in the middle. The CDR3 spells CSARDRRGNQPQHF. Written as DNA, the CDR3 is TGCAGTGCTAGAGATCGCCGAGGGAACCAGCCCCAGCATTTT.

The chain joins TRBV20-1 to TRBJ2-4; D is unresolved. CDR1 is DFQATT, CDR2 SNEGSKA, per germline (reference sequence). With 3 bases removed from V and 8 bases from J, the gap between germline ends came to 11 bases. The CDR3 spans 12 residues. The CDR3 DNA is TGCAGTGCTAGTAACATTGGGGACATTCAGTACTTC. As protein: CSASNIGDIQYF.

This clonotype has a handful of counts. This chain's CDR3 is CASSSLDRGTDTQYF. CDR3 DNA sequence: TGTGCCAGCAGCTCCCTCGACAGAGGCACAGATACGCAGTATTTT. The genes are TRBV11-2 and TRBJ2-3; D might be TRBD1 (5 bases). The length of the CDR3 is 15 residues. The germline V gene has CDR1 SGHAT and CDR2 FQNNGV. The germline V and J ends were trimmed by 4 bases and 1 base, with 12 bases remaining between them.

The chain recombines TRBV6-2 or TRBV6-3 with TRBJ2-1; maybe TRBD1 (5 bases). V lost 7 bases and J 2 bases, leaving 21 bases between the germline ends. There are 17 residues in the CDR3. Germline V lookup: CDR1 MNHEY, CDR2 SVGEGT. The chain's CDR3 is CASTPRMRSRAYNEQFF. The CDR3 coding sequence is TGTGCCAGCACACCCCGGATGAGGTCCAGGGCCTACAATGAGCAGTTCTTC.

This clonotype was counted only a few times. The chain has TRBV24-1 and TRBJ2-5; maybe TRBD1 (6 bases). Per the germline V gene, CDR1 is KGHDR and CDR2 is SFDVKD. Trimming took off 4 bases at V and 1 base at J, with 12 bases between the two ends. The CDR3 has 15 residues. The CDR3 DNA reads TGTGCCACCAGTGACCCTACAGGGCGCCAAGAGACCCAGTACTTC. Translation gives CATSDPTGRQETQYF.

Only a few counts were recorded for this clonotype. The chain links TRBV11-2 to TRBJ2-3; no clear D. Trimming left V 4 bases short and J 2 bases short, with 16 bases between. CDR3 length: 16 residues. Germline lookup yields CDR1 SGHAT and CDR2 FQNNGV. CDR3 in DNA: TGTGCCAGCAGCTACGCTTTGGTGGGCCCCACAGATACGCAGTATTTT. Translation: CASSYALVGPTDTQYF.

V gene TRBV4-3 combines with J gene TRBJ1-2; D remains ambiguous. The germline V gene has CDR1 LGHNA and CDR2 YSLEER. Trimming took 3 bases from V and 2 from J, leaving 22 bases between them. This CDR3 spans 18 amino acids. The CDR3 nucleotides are TGCGCCAGCAGCCACAAACGGAGCACTCTCCTGAGGAACTATGGCTACACCTTC. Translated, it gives CASSHKRSTLLRNYGYTF.

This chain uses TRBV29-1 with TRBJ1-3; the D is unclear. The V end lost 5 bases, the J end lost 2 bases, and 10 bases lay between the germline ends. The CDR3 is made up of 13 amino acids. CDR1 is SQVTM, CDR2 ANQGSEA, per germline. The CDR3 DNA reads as TGCAGCGTTTGGGGTTCGGCTGGAAACACCATATATTTT. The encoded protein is CSVWGSAGNTIYF.

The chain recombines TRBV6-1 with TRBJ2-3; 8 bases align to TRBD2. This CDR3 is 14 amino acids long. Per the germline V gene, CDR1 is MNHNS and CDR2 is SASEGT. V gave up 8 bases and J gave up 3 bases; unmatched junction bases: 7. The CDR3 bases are TGTGCCAGCTCGAACGCGGGGGGTACAGATACGCAGTATTTT. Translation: CASSNAGGTDTQYF.

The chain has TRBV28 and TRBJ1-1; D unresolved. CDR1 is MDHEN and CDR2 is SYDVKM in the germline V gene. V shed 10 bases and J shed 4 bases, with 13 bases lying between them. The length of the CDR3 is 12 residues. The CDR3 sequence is CAITTRTTEAFF. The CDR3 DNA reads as TGTGCCATCACCACAAGAACCACTGAAGCTTTCTTT.

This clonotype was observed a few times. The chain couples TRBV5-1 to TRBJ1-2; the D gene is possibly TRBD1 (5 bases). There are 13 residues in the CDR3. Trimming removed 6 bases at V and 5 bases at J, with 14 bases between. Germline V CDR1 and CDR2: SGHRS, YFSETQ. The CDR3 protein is CASTNEAGYGYTF. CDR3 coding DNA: TGCGCCAGCACCAACGAGGCAGGGTATGGCTACACCTTC. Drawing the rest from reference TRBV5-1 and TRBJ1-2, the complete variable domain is KAGVTQTPRYLIKTRGQQVTLSCSPISGHRSVSWYQQTPGQGLQFLFEYFSETQRNKGNFPGRFSGRQFSNSRSEMNVSTLELGDSALYLCASTNEAGYGYTFGSGTRLTVV.

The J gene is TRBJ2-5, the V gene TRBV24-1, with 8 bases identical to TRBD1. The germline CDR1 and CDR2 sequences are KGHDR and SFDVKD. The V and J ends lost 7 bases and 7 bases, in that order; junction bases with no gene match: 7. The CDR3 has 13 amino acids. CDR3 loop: CATSRTGIGTQYF. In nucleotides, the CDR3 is TGTGCCACCAGCCGGACAGGGATCGGGACCCAGTACTTC.

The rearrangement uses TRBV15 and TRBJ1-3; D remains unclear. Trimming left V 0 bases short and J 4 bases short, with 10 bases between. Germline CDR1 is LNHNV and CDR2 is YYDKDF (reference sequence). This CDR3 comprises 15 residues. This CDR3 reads CATSRDQVGGNTIYF. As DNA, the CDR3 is TGTGCCACCAGCAGAGATCAGGTCGGGGGAAACACCATATATTTT.